This TCR beta chain derives from a study of blood T cell repertoires in COVID-19. Generated by immunoSEQ multiplex PCR, the TCRdb table keeps only in-frame clones and is missing some. There are over 150,000 clones in the sample; about 89% occur only once, and less than 2% lies in the top ten. V trimming: 4 bases; J trimming: 0 bases; junction bases outside the gene matches: 3. The CDR3 extends over 15 amino acids. Germline-derived CDR1 and CDR2 are LNHDA and SQIVND (reference sequence). The sequence derives from a man between 18 and 35 years old who had recovered from COVID-19. Input material: peripheral blood. The chain links TRBV19 to TRBJ1-3; 7 positions match TRBD1. The CDR3 coding sequence is TGTGCCAGTAGTACGACAGGGCGCTCTGGAAACACCATATATTTT. Translating gives CASSTTGRSGNTIYF.